This passage covers 16 T cell receptor beta chains from one sample sequenced in a study of control samples from healthy donors and cancer patients (dated by TCRdb to 2018 to 2021). Library preparation was by the immunoSEQ multiplex PCR assay. TCRdb holds this immuneACCESS table with in-frame rearrangements only. Some clones are missing; in checked studies, unresolved V genes explain under half, and the rest has no known cause. Here the sample has about 84,000 clones; 91% occur a single time. The top ten constitute around 17% of the sample. The sample taken for sequencing was blood. The receptors were sampled from a man over 45 in good health.

J is TRBJ2-1 and V is TRBV24-1, with D unclear. This CDR3 has 12 residues. Germline CDR1 is KGHDR and CDR2 is SFDVKD. V was pared by 5 bases and J by 5 bases, with 6 bases between. The CDR3, as DNA: TGTGCCACCAGTGGCAGAGACAATGAGCAGTTCTTC. This sequence encodes CATSGRDNEQFF.

V is TRBV11-2 and J is TRBJ2-5; D is perhaps TRBD2 (6 bases). Germline CDR1 SGHAT, CDR2 FQNNGV. Trimming removed 2 bases from V and 4 bases from J, with 8 bases in between. The CDR3 is made up of 13 amino acids. CDR3 DNA: TGTGCCAGCAGCTTATTGGGGGGAGAGACCCAGTACTTC. This encodes CASSLLGGETQYF.

The V and J genes are TRBV14 and TRBJ1-5, with no clear D. The V end was cut by 1 base, the J end by 4 bases, with 11 bases between. CDR3 length: 15 residues. Germline assignment: CDR1 SGHDN and CDR2 FVKESK. In DNA form, the CDR3 reads TGTGCCAGCAGCCAAGGAGGAGGGCCTAATCAGCCCCAGCATTTT. It translates to CASSQGGGPNQPQHF.

With regard to this clone: Different DNA sequences within this sample yield the same CDR3. The chain employs TRBV19 and TRBJ1-3; D is possibly TRBD1 (6 bases). V lost 6 bases and J lost 4, with 13 bases in between. The CDR3 totals 14 residues. Germline-derived CDR1 and CDR2 are LNHDA and SQIVND (reference sequence). The DNA for the CDR3 is TGTGCCAGTAGCCCGGGACAATCCGGAAACACCATATATTTT. Its translation is CASSPGQSGNTIYF.

The chain is built from TRBV4-1 and TRBJ1-1; TRBD1 agrees at 8 bases. The CDR3 length is 15 residues. Per germline, CDR1 MGHRA and CDR2 YSYEKL. V was clipped by 5 bases and J by 5 bases; unmatched bases: 10. As DNA, the CDR3 is TGCGCCAGCAGCACCCGGACAGGGAACAGGACTGAAGCTTTCTTT. It encodes CASSTRTGNRTEAFF.

The chain employs TRBV3-1 (or the pseudogene TRBV3-2) and TRBJ2-7; 13 bases match TRBD2. Per the germline V gene, CDR1 is LGHDT and CDR2 is YNNKEL (reference sequence). V shed 3 bases, J shed 0 bases, and the junction held 2 bases outside the gene matches. The CDR3 has 16 amino acids. CDR3 DNA: TGTGCCAGCAGCCAGGGGACTAGCGGGGTCTCCTACGAGCAGTACTTC. It yields the protein CASSQGTSGVSYEQYF.

The genes are TRBV27 and TRBJ1-6; D is ambiguous. V lost 6 bases and J lost 8, with 11 bases in between. The germline gives CDR1 MNHEY, CDR2 SMNVEV (reference sequence). CDR3 size: 13 residues. The CDR3 DNA reads as TGTGCCAGCAGGGACGGACCGGATTCACCCCTCCACTTT. This encodes CASRDGPDSPLHF.

This clone has only one observation. The V call is TRBV27, the J call TRBJ2-3, with D possibly being TRBD2 (5 bases). The CDR3 spans 15 residues. The germline V and J ends were trimmed by 6 bases and 0 bases, with 13 bases remaining between them. The germline V gene has CDR1 MNHEY and CDR2 SMNVEV (reference sequence). The CDR3 is CASSPTRSSTDTQYF. CDR3 nucleotide sequence: TGTGCCAGCAGCCCCACTAGATCTAGCACAGATACGCAGTATTTT.

This clone was seen only once. The chain has TRBV15 and TRBJ2-1; no firm D call. The V gene's germline CDR1 is LNHNV and CDR2 YYDKDF (reference sequence). V gave up 0 bases and J gave up 12 bases, with 9 bases separating them. The CDR3 is 12 residues long. The CDR3: CATSRDKPGQFF. Here the CDR3 DNA reads TGTGCCACCAGCAGAGATAAGCCAGGGCAGTTCTTC.

This sequence joins TRBV12-3 or TRBV12-4 and TRBJ1-1; 8 positions match TRBD1. V lost 7 bases to trimming and J lost 10 bases; unmatched junction nucleotides: 11. The CDR3 runs to 13 residues. The CDR3 nucleotides are TGTGCCAGCACTAGCGGGACAGGCTTTGTAGCTTTCTTT. Translating gives CASTSGTGFVAFF.

The chain recombines TRBV18 with TRBJ1-1; no clear D gene. The CDR3 has 16 residues. The V gene lost 1 base and the J gene lost 4 bases, with 16 bases spanning the gap. CDR1 and CDR2 from the germline V gene are KGHSH and LQKENI. The CDR3 here is CASSPRAMSAGTEAFF. As DNA, the CDR3 is TGTGCCAGCTCACCACGGGCGATGAGTGCGGGCACTGAAGCTTTCTTT.

This chain connects TRBV6-4 to TRBJ2-6; D is undetermined. Germline V gene lookup returns CDR1 MRHNA and CDR2 SNTAGT. Trimming removed 5 bases at V and 3 bases at J, with 8 bases between. The CDR3 runs 14 residues. The CDR3 nucleotides are TGTGCCAGCAGTCCTTACGATGGGGCCAACGTCCTGACTTTC. This codes for CASSPYDGANVLTF.

This rearrangement joins TRBV6-5 to TRBJ2-7, with 7 positions matching TRBD1. The junction had 7 bases not matched to a gene; V was cut back by 2 bases and J by 3 bases. Germline V gene sequence: CDR1 MNHEY, CDR2 SVGAGI. The CDR3 spans 15 residues. The CDR3 DNA follows: TGTGCCAGCAGTTACACAGGGGTTACCTACTACGAGCAGTACTTC. It is translated as CASSYTGVTYYEQYF.

This chain links TRBV10-1 with TRBJ2-3; D may be TRBD1 (5 bases). The V and J ends lost 2 bases and 0 bases respectively, with 9 bases between them. Germline CDR1 WNHNN, CDR2 SYGVQD (reference sequence). The CDR3 has 15 amino acids. CDR3 sequence: CASSEGATSTDTQYF. CDR3 in DNA: TGCGCCAGCAGTGAGGGGGCCACGAGCACAGATACGCAGTATTTT.

The chain joins TRBV12-3 or TRBV12-4 to TRBJ2-5; D unclear. Trimming stripped 2 bases from V and 5 bases from J, with 3 bases between. The CDR3 covers 11 residues. The CDR3 DNA reads TGTGCCAGCAGTTTAATGGAGACCCAGTACTTC. It specifies CASSLMETQYF.

The rearrangement uses TRBV7-8 and TRBJ1-1, with TRBD1 identical over 7 bases. The germline gives CDR1 SGHVS, CDR2 FQNEAQ. The CDR3 has 13 amino acids. V gave up 2 bases and J gave up 5 bases; unmatched junction bases: 2. The CDR3 bases are TGTGCCAGCAGCTTACTCAGGGGGACTGAAGCTTTCTTT. Protein sequence: CASSLLRGTEAFF.